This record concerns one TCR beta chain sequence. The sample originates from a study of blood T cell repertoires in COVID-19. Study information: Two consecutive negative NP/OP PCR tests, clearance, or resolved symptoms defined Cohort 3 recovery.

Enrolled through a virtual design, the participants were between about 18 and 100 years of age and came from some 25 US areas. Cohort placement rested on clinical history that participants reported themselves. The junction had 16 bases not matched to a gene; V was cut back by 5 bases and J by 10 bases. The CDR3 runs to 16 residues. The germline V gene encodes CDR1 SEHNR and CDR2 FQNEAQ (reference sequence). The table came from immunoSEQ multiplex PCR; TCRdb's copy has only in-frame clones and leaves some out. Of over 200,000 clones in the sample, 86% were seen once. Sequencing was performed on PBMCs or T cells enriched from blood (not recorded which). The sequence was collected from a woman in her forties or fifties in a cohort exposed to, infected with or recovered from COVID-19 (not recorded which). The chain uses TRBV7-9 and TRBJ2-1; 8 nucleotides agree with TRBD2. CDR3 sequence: CASSDGRRGVVSEQFF. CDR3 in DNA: TGTGCCAGCAGCGACGGGCGGCGGGGGGTGGTGTCGGAGCAGTTCTTC.